This TCR beta chain is from a study of a mutant IDH1 vaccine in newly diagnosed glioma. Time point noted: week 23, last vaccination. In every dose of vaccine, 300 ug of mutant IDH1 20-mer peptide was given alongside topical imiquimod. The CDR3 covers 14 residues. Per germline, CDR1 LNHDA and CDR2 SQIVND (reference sequence). V was shortened by 3 bases and J by 4 bases, with 12 bases between the two germline ends. On this clone itself: Its antigen is not identified.

Sequencing was performed with immunoSEQ multiplex PCR; in TCRdb, only in-frame clones are kept and a portion is missing. The sample yields tens of thousands of clones, 80% seen once. The V gene is TRBV19, the J gene TRBJ1-2; no clear D gene. The source material was PBMCs, sampled from a glioma patient whose treatment included an IDH1 peptide vaccine. The receptor was derived from a man aged 35 to 55 with glioma. CDR3 coding DNA: TGTGCCAGTAGTATCGATCACCCTTCCTATGGCTACACCTTC. Its protein is CASSIDHPSYGYTF.